This TCR beta chain derives from a study of blood T cell repertoires in COVID-19. About the research overall: Sites across the United States, Italy and Spain contributed samples from acute and convalescent COVID-19. Sources were T cells, B-cell-depleted T cells, or PBMCs; the material itself was cDNA or gDNA.

Per the original data handling: Cell counts per sample came from amplifying reference gene primers. The repertoire was sequenced with immunoSEQ multiplex PCR; TCRdb's copy has only in-frame clones and lacks some. Clone size and V and J calls were adopted from that table, with D and trimming inferred from the DNA. Among under 150,000 clones, over 70% were seen once, and the ten largest hold roughly 1.6%. From germline, CDR1 is MNHEY and CDR2 SVGAGI. J was trimmed by 4 bases and V by 10 bases; bases with no gene match: 8. The CDR3 runs 14 residues. The J gene is TRBJ2-2, the V gene TRBV6-5; 8 nucleotides match TRBD1. The sequence derives from a man between 45 and 60 years old with acute or convalescent COVID-19. Sequenced material: peripheral blood. CDR3 in amino acids: CATRDRTTTGELFF. CDR3 sequence (DNA): TGTGCCACCCGGGACAGGACGACCACCGGGGAGCTGTTTTTT.